The clone carrying this T cell receptor beta chain was detected only once. Its target is not known. The data belong to a study of PD-1 blockade in classical Hodgkin lymphoma. On the study more broadly: Patients in the cohort were put on intravenous nivolumab, 3 mg/kg every 2 weeks.

Here immunoSEQ multiplex PCR was the method, and the copy in TCRdb shows in-frame clones only, minus some. The table shows about 150,000 clones, with approximately 72% occurring only once. Each patient experienced a relapse that followed autologous stem cell transplantation, and brentuximab vedotin exposure varied. Losses at the gene ends were 5 bases for V and 3 bases for J; bases not matched to a gene: 4. The CDR3 totals 15 residues. CDR1 and CDR2 (germline): MNHEY, SMNVEV (reference sequence). Findings and caveats of the study: Partial responders and progressors had significantly lower baseline TCR diversity.

The genes are TRBV27 and TRBJ2-2; 9 nucleotides agree with TRBD1. This TCR derives from a human donor with classical Hodgkin lymphoma. The sequences come from peripheral blood mononuclear cells (PBMCs), collected before the second cycle of nivolumab. The CDR3 loop is CASSAGQGYTGELFF. The CDR3 region has the DNA TGTGCCAGCAGTGCGGGACAGGGTTACACCGGGGAGCTGTTTTTT.